Below are 6 T cell receptor beta chains sequenced from a single sample in a study of blood T cell repertoires in COVID-19. Clones were sequenced by immunoSEQ multiplex PCR, and TCRdb holds only the in-frame ones, with some missing. The profile shows over 150,000 clones, around nine tenths of them singletons. Sequencing input: peripheral blood. Source of these receptors: a woman in her 70s with COVID-19, enrolled during active disease.

This chain links TRBV7-3 with TRBJ2-1; 7 bases are a match to TRBD2. With V trimmed by 2 bases and J by 8 bases, 9 bases remained unmatched. CDR3 length: 15 residues. Per germline, CDR1 SGHTA and CDR2 FQGTGA. CDR3 sequence reads: CASSLRGRALDEQFF. CDR3 sequence (DNA): TGTGCCAGCAGCTTACGTGGGAGGGCCCTCGATGAGCAGTTCTTC. The entire variable domain, with the rest obtained from reference TRBV7-3 and TRBJ2-1, is as follows: GAGVSQTPSNKVTEKGKYVELRCDPISGHTALYWYRQSLGQGPEFLIYFQGTGAADDSGLPNDRFFAVRPEGSVSTLKIQRTERGDSAVYLCASSLRGRALDEQFFGPGTRLTVL.

This chain uses TRBV28 with TRBJ2-2; TRBD2 agrees at 7 bases. Germline V gene sequence: CDR1 MDHEN, CDR2 SYDVKM. The trim removed 2 bases at V and 8 bases at J, leaving 5 bases unmatched. The CDR3 is 14 amino acids. The CDR3 loop reads CASSLGGERGELFF. CDR3 DNA: TGTGCCAGCAGTTTAGGGGGGGAACGTGGGGAGCTGTTTTTT.

This clone was picked up a small number of times. The V call is TRBV28, the J call TRBJ2-7, with 9 bases matching TRBD1. The CDR3 extends over 15 amino acids. V was clipped by 3 bases and J by 1 base; unmatched bases: 4. Per the germline V gene, CDR1 is MDHEN and CDR2 is SYDVKM. The CDR3 here is CASSFLTGGSYEQYF. Here the CDR3 DNA reads TGTGCCAGCAGTTTCCTGACAGGGGGGTCCTACGAGCAGTACTTC.

This clone has only one observation. The chain employs TRBV29-1 and TRBJ2-1; D possibly corresponds to TRBD2 (5 bases). The V gene's germline CDR1 is SQVTM and CDR2 ANQGSEA. V was clipped by 4 bases and J by 7 bases, with 8 bases between them. The CDR3 sequence is 11 residues long. The CDR3 is CSVAGENEQFF. In DNA form, the CDR3 reads TGCAGCGTTGCCGGGGAAAATGAGCAGTTCTTC.

The chain has TRBV30 and TRBJ1-1; TRBD1 aligns across 8 bases. This CDR3 has 13 amino acids. V shed 4 bases, J shed 8 bases, and the junction held 9 bases outside the gene matches. The germline V gene has CDR1 GTSNPN and CDR2 SVGIG (reference sequence). CDR3 in amino acids: CAWMSGTGWEAFF. The CDR3 nucleotides are TGTGCCTGGATGTCCGGGACAGGATGGGAAGCTTTCTTT.

This clone was detected a few times. This sequence joins TRBV29-1 and TRBJ2-7, with a weak D call TRBD2 (5 bases). Germline V gene data show CDR1 as SQVTM and CDR2 as ANQGSEA. The CDR3 extends over 13 amino acids. Trimming removed 5 bases at V and 3 bases at J, with 14 bases between. The CDR3: CSVQGRTDYEQYF. Here the CDR3 DNA reads TGCAGCGTTCAAGGGAGAACCGACTACGAGCAGTACTTC.